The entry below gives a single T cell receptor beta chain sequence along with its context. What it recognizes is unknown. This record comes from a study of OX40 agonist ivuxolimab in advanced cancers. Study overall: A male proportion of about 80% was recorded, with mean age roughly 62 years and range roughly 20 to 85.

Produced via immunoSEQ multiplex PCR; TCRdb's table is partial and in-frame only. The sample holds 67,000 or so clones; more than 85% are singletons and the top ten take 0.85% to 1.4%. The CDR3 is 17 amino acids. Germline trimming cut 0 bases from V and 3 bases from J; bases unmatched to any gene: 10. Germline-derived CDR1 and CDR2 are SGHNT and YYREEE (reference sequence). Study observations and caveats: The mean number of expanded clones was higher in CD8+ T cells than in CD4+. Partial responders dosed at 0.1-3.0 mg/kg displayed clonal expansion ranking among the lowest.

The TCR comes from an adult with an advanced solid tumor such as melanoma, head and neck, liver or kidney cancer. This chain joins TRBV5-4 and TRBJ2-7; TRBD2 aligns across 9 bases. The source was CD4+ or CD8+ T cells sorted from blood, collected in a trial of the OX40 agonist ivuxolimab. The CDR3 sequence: CASSLGGASGKSYEQYF. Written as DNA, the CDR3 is TGTGCCAGCAGCTTGGGGGGCGCTAGCGGGAAGAGCTACGAGCAGTACTTC.